Listed below are T cell receptor beta chains from one sample, sequenced in a study of response to subunit inactivated influenza vaccine. In TCRdb, the RT-PCR reads were re-called with MiXCR into one record per CDR3 protein. Of about 650,000 distinct CDR3 sequences in the sample, 14% were seen once. The sample consisted of PBMCs from blood, taken around two weeks before vaccination. These receptors were collected from a man aged 50-60 years who received an inactivated influenza vaccine. Both conserved end residues are part of each CDR3. The order of the fields is V gene, D gene, J gene, clone size, CDR3 protein, CDR3 DNA. D genes are given only for firm matches. Clone size is given for some rows only: seen once, a few or many times, or a class if the clone is expanded.

TRBV3-1	TRBD1	TRBJ1-2	NA	CASSLPGQVFGYTF	TGTGCCAGCAGCCTTCCGGGACAGGTCTTTGGCTACACCTTC
TRBV28	TRBD1	TRBJ2-3	many	CASSYPRDRGRTDTQYF	TGTGCCAGCAGTTATCCCCGGGACAGGGGTCGCACAGATACGCAGTATTTT
TRBV21-1	NA	TRBJ2-7	once	CASRPGRASYEQYF	TGTGCCAGCAGACCGGGAAGGGCGAGCTACGAGCAGTACTTC
TRBV6-2/TRBV6-3	NA	TRBJ1-5	many	CASSLLPINQPQHF	TGTGCCAGCAGTTTGCTCCCGATAAATCAGCCCCAGCATTTT
TRBV6-5	NA	TRBJ1-5	many	CASSYSMGHFSNQPQHF	TGTGCCAGCAGTTACTCGATGGGACACTTTAGCAATCAGCCCCAGCATTTT
TRBV5-1	NA	TRBJ1-4	NA	CASSLASASNEKLFF	TGCGCCAGCAGCTTGGCCTCTGCGTCCAATGAAAAACTGTTTTTT
TRBV20-1	NA	TRBJ2-3	many	CSAREDRDTQYF	TGCAGTGCTAGAGAGGATCGAGATACGCAGTATTTT
TRBV29-1	TRBD1	TRBJ2-5	NA	CSVRSGTDFQETQYF	TGCAGCGTTCGCTCCGGGACAGACTTCCAAGAGACCCAGTACTTC
TRBV5-1	NA	TRBJ2-1	NA	CASSLAHEQFF	TGCGCCAGCAGCTTGGCACATGAGCAGTTCTTC
TRBV27	NA	TRBJ2-2	many	CASSLQGGRDGELFF	TGTGCCAGCAGTTTACAGGGGGGCCGTGACGGGGAGCTGTTTTTT
TRBV2	TRBD2	TRBJ2-2	NA	CASRPGLFTGELFF	TGTGCCAGCAGGCCGGGACTATTCACCGGGGAGCTGTTTTTT
TRBV11-2	NA	TRBJ1-1	NA	CATAWGGYGTEAFF	TGTGCCACCGCCTGGGGGGGTTATGGCACTGAAGCTTTCTTT
TRBV4-2	NA	TRBJ1-1	many	CASRREPLGTEAFF	TGTGCCAGCAGGAGAGAACCCCTGGGCACTGAAGCTTTCTTT
TRBV11-1	NA	TRBJ2-5	few	CASSPLPGQETQYF	TGTGCCAGCAGCCCACTTCCGGGACAAGAGACCCAGTACTTC
TRBV20-1	NA	TRBJ2-3	few	CSARRTVNTDTQYF	TGCAGTGCGAGACGGACCGTCAACACAGATACGCAGTATTTT
TRBV5-1	NA	TRBJ1-6	NA	CASSFQGTDSPLHF	TGCGCCAGCAGCTTCCAGGGTACTGATTCACCCCTCCACTTT
TRBV20-1	TRBD2	TRBJ2-1	NA	CSAPWTSGRGGRYNEQFF	TGCAGTGCTCCCTGGACTAGCGGGAGGGGCGGTCGCTACAATGAGCAGTTCTTC
TRBV5-1	NA	TRBJ2-1	many	CASSPPTDVFNEQFF	TGCGCCAGCAGCCCACCCACGGACGTCTTCAATGAGCAGTTCTTC
TRBV27	NA	TRBJ1-1	many	CASSPTFLLKVNTEAFF	TGTGCCAGCAGCCCTACGTTCTTACTAAAAGTGAACACTGAAGCTTTCTTT
TRBV20-1	NA	TRBJ2-3	many	CSARGHFTDTQYF	TGCAGTGCTAGAGGGCACTTCACAGATACGCAGTATTTT
TRBV5-1	NA	TRBJ1-2	few	CASSLEPLGGYGYTF	TGCGCCAGCAGCTTGGAACCGCTCGGGGGCTATGGCTACACCTTC
TRBV7-9	NA	TRBJ2-5	NA	CASSSPLGVETQYF	TGTGCCAGCAGCTCCCCCCTCGGGGTGGAGACCCAGTACTTC
TRBV12-3/TRBV12-4	NA	TRBJ2-4	few	CASSSAKNIQYF	TGTGCCAGCAGTTCGGCCAAAAACATTCAGTACTTC
TRBV5-1	TRBD1	TRBJ2-7	NA	CASSGRQGANFHEQYF	TGCGCCAGCAGCGGACGTCAGGGGGCGAACTTCCACGAGCAGTACTTC
TRBV27	NA	TRBJ1-5	few	CASSSRHGTLPQHF	TGTGCCAGCAGTTCCCGTCACGGGACTTTGCCCCAGCATTTT
TRBV20-1	NA	TRBJ1-4	NA	CSAAKPTGSNEKLFF	TGCAGTGCAGCCAAACCGACAGGCAGTAATGAAAAACTGTTTTTT
TRBV20-1	TRBD2	TRBJ2-3	few	CSARGASGSTDTQYF	TGCAGTGCTAGAGGGGCTAGCGGGAGCACAGATACGCAGTATTTT
TRBV29-1	NA	TRBJ2-7	few	CSVERGSEQYF	TGCAGCGTTGAAAGGGGAAGCGAGCAGTACTTC
TRBV11-2	NA	TRBJ2-1	NA	CASSLVVPRSYNEQFF	TGTGCCAGCAGCTTAGTCGTGCCCCGCTCCTACAATGAGCAGTTCTTC
TRBV6-2/TRBV6-3	NA	TRBJ2-1	NA	CASSYSNGQFF	TGTGCCAGCAGTTACTCTAACGGGCAGTTCTTC
TRBV4-3	TRBD2	TRBJ2-1	NA	CASSPSGVYNEQFF	TGCGCCAGCAGCCCAAGCGGGGTCTACAATGAGCAGTTCTTC
TRBV28	TRBD1	TRBJ1-6	few	CASRTRQGYNSPLHF	TGTGCCAGCAGAACCCGACAGGGCTATAATTCACCCCTCCACTTT
TRBV30	TRBD2	TRBJ2-3	NA	CAWIPGGTDTQYF	TGTGCCTGGATCCCGGGGGGGACAGATACGCAGTATTTT
TRBV2	NA	TRBJ1-1	few	CASQGPQAFF	TGTGCCAGCCAGGGGCCGCAAGCTTTCTTT
TRBV20-1	NA	TRBJ2-7	few	CSARATGLYEQYF	TGCAGTGCTAGAGCCACAGGGCTCTACGAGCAGTACTTC
TRBV2	NA	TRBJ2-7	few	CASRVKSGTPYEQYF	TGTGCCAGCAGAGTTAAGTCCGGGACACCCTACGAGCAGTACTTC
TRBV9	NA	TRBJ1-2	few	CASSVATRVGGYTF	TGTGCCAGCAGCGTAGCTACCCGGGTAGGAGGCTACACCTTC
TRBV5-1	NA	TRBJ2-5	many	CASSFTMGIETQYF	TGCGCCAGCAGCTTTACTATGGGAATAGAGACCCAGTACTTC
TRBV11-2	TRBD2	TRBJ2-1	NA	CASSLSFHSGSRFF	TGTGCCAGCAGCTTATCCTTCCATAGCGGGAGTCGGTTCTTC
TRBV7-3	NA	TRBJ2-3	few	CASSSGLYSDTQYF	TGTGCCAGCAGCTCGGGACTGTACTCCGATACGCAGTATTTT
TRBV4-1	TRBD1	TRBJ1-1	few	CASSQEGKYRGNGNTEAFF	TGCGCCAGCAGCCAAGAAGGGAAGTACAGGGGGAATGGGAACACTGAAGCTTTCTTT
TRBV6-1	NA	TRBJ2-3	many	CASSQNGLLTDTQYF	TGTGCCAGCAGTCAGAACGGACTCCTCACAGATACGCAGTATTTT
TRBV12-3/TRBV12-4	TRBD2	TRBJ2-1	few	CASSLAKLAGVQFF	TGTGCCAGCAGTTTAGCTAAACTAGCGGGAGTGCAGTTCTTC
TRBV28	NA	TRBJ2-2	few	CASSLGMNTGELFF	TGTGCCAGCAGTCTGGGCATGAACACCGGGGAGCTGTTTTTT
TRBV5-1	TRBD2	TRBJ2-7	few	CASSRKEGSGSPAYEQYF	TGCGCCAGCAGCCGAAAGGAGGGTAGCGGGAGTCCAGCCTACGAGCAGTACTTC
TRBV9	NA	TRBJ1-6	few	CASSPRGDGRISPLHF	TGTGCCAGCAGCCCAAGGGGGGACGGCCGAATTTCACCCCTCCACTTT
TRBV4-2	TRBD1	TRBJ1-4	NA	CASSQDGRGPGEKLFF	TGTGCCAGCAGCCAAGATGGAAGGGGGCCGGGCGAAAAACTGTTTTTT
TRBV20-1	TRBD2	TRBJ2-1	NA	CSARSGTTTYNEQFF	TGCAGTGCTAGATCCGGGACTACCACCTACAATGAGCAGTTCTTC
TRBV5-5	NA	TRBJ2-3	NA	CASSFELLTDTQYF	TGTGCCAGCAGCTTTGAACTTCTCACAGATACGCAGTATTTT
TRBV29-1	TRBD2	TRBJ2-1	few	CSVYLAGEYNEQFF	TGCAGCGTATACCTAGCGGGGGAGTACAATGAGCAGTTCTTC
TRBV3-1	NA	TRBJ2-2	NA	CASSRGTAGGGELFF	TGTGCCAGCAGCCGCGGGACAGCTGGAGGCGGGGAGCTGTTTTTT
TRBV5-1	TRBD1	TRBJ2-7	many	CASSLEYGTDEQYF	TGCGCCAGCAGCTTGGAGTACGGGACAGACGAGCAGTACTTC
TRBV4-1	NA	TRBJ2-1	NA	CASSQDYGTSSYNEQFF	TGCGCCAGCAGCCAAGATTACGGGACGAGCTCCTACAATGAGCAGTTCTTC
TRBV30	NA	TRBJ1-1	NA	CAWSRQENTEAFF	TGTGCCTGGAGTAGACAGGAGAACACTGAAGCTTTCTTT
TRBV23-1	TRBD1	TRBJ2-7	NA	CASSQHMGQTYEQYF	TGCGCCAGCAGTCAACACATGGGACAGACCTACGAGCAGTACTTC
TRBV5-1	NA	TRBJ1-6	many	CASSLTTANSPLHF	TGCGCCAGCAGCTTGACGACGGCGAATTCACCCCTCCACTTT
TRBV7-2	NA	TRBJ1-5	NA	CASSLGLGRVEQPQHF	TGTGCCAGCAGCTTAGGTCTGGGGCGCGTCGAACAGCCCCAGCATTTT
TRBV25-1	NA	TRBJ1-6	few	CASSTTGYNSPLHF	TGTGCCAGCTCAACTACAGGCTACAATTCACCCCTCCACTTT
TRBV4-3	NA	TRBJ1-4	NA	CASSQDLAGGVNEKLFF	TGCGCCAGCAGCCAAGACCTCGCGGGGGGCGTTAATGAAAAACTGTTTTTT